The 17 T cell receptor beta chains in this list originate from one sample, sequenced in a study of chemoradiotherapy in HPV16-positive cancers (dated by TCRdb to 2021 to 2024). The receptor library was made with the immunoSEQ multiplex PCR assay. The immuneACCESS repertoire file appears here via TCRdb, limited to in-frame rearrangements. These files lack a portion of the clones; in checked studies, under half of the deficit traces to unresolved V genes, and the cause of the others is not known. Recorded for this sample are 13,000 or so clones; around 82% of them occurred a single time. The ten most abundant clones make up 5% to 7% of the sample. The specimen comprised blood, sampled from a patient who underwent chemoradiotherapy. The receptors were sampled from a human donor with HPV-associated anogenital cancer.

This clone was counted a few times. The V gene is TRBV9, the J gene TRBJ1-2; no clear D. The ends were cut back, 2 bases at V and 2 bases at J, with 7 bases in the middle. The CDR3 is made up of 13 amino acids. Germline assignment: CDR1 SGDLS and CDR2 YYNGEE. The CDR3 reads CASSVDVNYGYTF. The CDR3 coding sequence is TGTGCCAGCAGCGTTGACGTCAACTATGGCTACACCTTC.

The rearrangement uses TRBV27 and TRBJ2-3, with TRBD2 identical over 7 bases. Germline assignment: CDR1 MNHEY and CDR2 SMNVEV (reference sequence). This CDR3 is built from 18 residues. V dropped 5 bases and J dropped 1; count of bases not matched to a gene: 15. The CDR3 DNA follows: TGTGCCAGCAGTAGGGCTAGCGGATACTTCGGGGGCACAGATACGCAGTATTTT. This sequence encodes CASSRASGYFGGTDTQYF.

V and J are TRBV19 and TRBJ1-1; D not resolved. CDR1 and CDR2 from the germline V gene are LNHDA and SQIVND (reference sequence). Trimming stripped 7 bases from V and 1 base from J, with 13 bases between. CDR3 size: 14 residues. The chain's CDR3 is CASTTRRENTEAFF. CDR3 bases: TGTGCCAGTACGACAAGGCGCGAGAACACTGAAGCTTTCTTT.

This chain connects TRBV14 to TRBJ1-1; the D gene is possibly TRBD1 (5 bases). Trimming shortened V by 3 bases and J by 6 bases, and 17 bases separated the two germline ends. The CDR3 loop spans 15 amino acids. Germline values: CDR1 SGHDN, CDR2 FVKESK. The CDR3 DNA follows: TGTGCCAGCAGCCAGGGGAGGTGGGACGGGGCTGAAGCTTTCTTT. Residues: CASSQGRWDGAEAFF.

J is TRBJ2-5 and V is TRBV7-9; D uncertain. CDR3 length: 16 residues. With 5 bases removed from V and 2 bases from J, the gap between germline ends came to 18 bases. Germline V gives CDR1 SEHNR, CDR2 FQNEAQ (reference sequence). CDR3 in amino acids: CASSPVTTDNQETQYF. CDR3 DNA: TGTGCCAGCAGCCCGGTCACCACAGATAATCAAGAGACCCAGTACTTC.

The chain has TRBV19 and TRBJ2-7; the D gene is possibly TRBD1 (6 bases). V was cut by 3 bases and J by 3 bases, with 6 bases left in between. Looked up from germline, CDR1 is LNHDA and CDR2 is SQIVND (reference sequence). This CDR3 is built from 12 residues. The CDR3 bases are TGTGCCAGTAGTATGGGACACTACGAGCAGTACTTC. As protein: CASSMGHYEQYF.

The V gene is TRBV30, the J gene TRBJ1-5; D is uncertain. This CDR3 region has 14 residues. With 4 bases removed from V and 1 base from J, the gap between germline ends came to 11 bases. The germline gives CDR1 GTSNPN, CDR2 SVGIG (reference sequence). CDR3 sequence: CAWTPRSSNQPQHF. The CDR3 DNA reads TGTGCCTGGACCCCTCGCAGCAGCAATCAGCCCCAGCATTTT.

This chain joins TRBV5-5 and TRBJ2-7; TRBD2 aligns across 12 bases. There are 16 residues in the CDR3. CDR1 SGHKS and CDR2 YYEKEE come from the germline V gene (reference sequence). J was trimmed by 0 bases and V by 3 bases; bases with no gene match: 4. CDR3 loop: CASSSTSGGYSYEQYF. Here the CDR3 DNA reads TGTGCCAGCAGCTCAACTAGCGGGGGGTACTCCTACGAGCAGTACTTC.

This clone was detected once. This CDR3 is CASSRPLDGTQELFF. CDR3 DNA: TGTGCCAGCAGCCGACCCCTTGACGGGACTCAAGAGCTGTTTTTT. This chain connects TRBV5-4 to TRBJ2-2; a possible D gene is TRBD2 (6 bases). The CDR3 runs to 15 residues. Germline CDR1 reads SGHNT; CDR2 reads YYREEE (reference sequence). V was cut by 4 bases and J by 11 bases, with 21 bases left in between.

The gene calls are TRBV9 and TRBJ1-3; no firm D call. This CDR3 region has 14 residues. The germline V gene has CDR1 SGDLS and CDR2 YYNGEE. V was clipped by 0 bases and J by 0 bases, with 4 bases between them. CDR3 protein: CASSVDFSGNTIYF. The CDR3 DNA is TGTGCCAGCAGCGTAGATTTCTCTGGAAACACCATATATTTT.

The rearrangement links TRBV5-1 to TRBJ2-5, with a tentative D call TRBD2 (5 bases). Germline V gives CDR1 SGHRS, CDR2 YFSETQ. Trimming removed 4 bases at V and 0 bases at J, with 10 bases between. The CDR3 covers 14 residues. The CDR3 DNA reads TGCGCCAGCAGCAGCCTCGGGAACCAAGAGACCCAGTACTTC. This gives the protein CASSSLGNQETQYF.

This clone was seen only once. The germline gene is not matched at one end of the junction; a read error may be the cause. The chain employs TRBV5-1 and TRBJ2-6; D is undetermined. The germline CDR1 and CDR2 sequences are SGHRS and YFSETQ. This CDR3 comprises 16 residues. The CDR3 is CASTLALGSGANVLTF. Written as DNA, the CDR3 is TGCGCCAGCACCTTGGCCCTTGGCTCTGGGGCCAACGTCCTGACTTTC.

The rearrangement links TRBV6-1 to TRBJ1-2; D gene ambiguous. Germline V CDR1 and CDR2: MNHNS, SASEGT. This CDR3 is built from 10 residues. The germline V and J ends were trimmed by 10 bases and 3 bases, with 6 bases remaining between them. CDR3 nucleotide sequence: TGTGCCACCCGAGACTATGGCTACACCTTC. It encodes CATRDYGYTF.

This chain joins TRBV6-5 and TRBJ1-6; maybe TRBD1 (5 bases). In germline, CDR1 is MNHEY, CDR2 SVGAGI. CDR3 length: 13 residues. The germline V and J ends were trimmed by 6 bases and 10 bases, with 13 bases remaining between them. This chain's CDR3 is CASRLQERSPLHF. The CDR3 DNA reads TGTGCCAGCAGACTACAGGAGCGGTCACCCCTCCACTTT.

The chain links TRBV5-4 to TRBJ2-5, with D unresolved. V was trimmed by 7 bases and J by 2 bases, leaving 6 bases between them. The germline CDR1 and CDR2 sequences are SGHNT and YYREEE (reference sequence). The CDR3 extends over 11 amino acids. In nucleotides, the CDR3 is TGTGCCAGCGGAACTCAAGAGACCCAGTACTTC. It encodes CASGTQETQYF.

The genes are TRBV10-3 and TRBJ1-2; maybe TRBD1 (5 bases). From germline, CDR1 is ENHRY and CDR2 SYGVKD. The CDR3 totals 15 residues. Trimming removed 7 bases at V and 1 base at J, with 16 bases between. The DNA for the CDR3 is TGTGCCATCAAGACCGGGACTGAGGTTAACTATGGCTACACCTTC. This gives the protein CAIKTGTEVNYGYTF.

CDR3 protein: CASSVQAGTGGSGELFF. The CDR3 DNA is TGTGCCAGCAGTGTTCAAGCTGGGACAGGGGGTTCCGGGGAGCTGTTTTTT. This chain uses TRBV6-1 with TRBJ2-2; 11 bases map to TRBD1. This CDR3 is built from 17 residues. V lost 4 bases and J lost 6; bases outside the gene matches: 10. The germline V gene has CDR1 MNHNS and CDR2 SASEGT.